This TCR beta chain was sequenced in a study of blood T cells in healthy people across ages. The CDR3 consists of 17 residues. Germline V gene lookup returns CDR1 SGHTA and CDR2 FQGNSA. The trim removed 5 bases at V and 7 bases at J, leaving 12 bases unmatched. Study-wide findings and caveats: In the absence of known donor CMV status, changes in expanded clonotypes were possibly confounded.

Primers used in a second PCR of about 7 to 12 cycles were a sample-barcoded 5' primer and a J-beta primer mix. TCRdb called the 5' RACE reads again in MiXCR, with one record for every CDR3 protein. The sample includes fewer than 1,000,000 distinct CDR3 sequences, around 42% seen only once; the top ten take approximately 20%. Isolated per sample were at least 6 million PBMCs. This clonotype was picked up a small number of times. Its cognate antigen is unknown. The receptor comes from a man between 60 and 75 years old in good health. The gene calls are TRBV7-2 and TRBJ2-5; 14 nucleotides line up with TRBD2. Material for sequencing was blood. CDR3: CASSPPGLAGGRGTQYF. The CDR3 DNA reads as TGTGCCAGCAGCCCTCCCGGACTAGCGGGGGGTCGCGGGACCCAGTACTTC.